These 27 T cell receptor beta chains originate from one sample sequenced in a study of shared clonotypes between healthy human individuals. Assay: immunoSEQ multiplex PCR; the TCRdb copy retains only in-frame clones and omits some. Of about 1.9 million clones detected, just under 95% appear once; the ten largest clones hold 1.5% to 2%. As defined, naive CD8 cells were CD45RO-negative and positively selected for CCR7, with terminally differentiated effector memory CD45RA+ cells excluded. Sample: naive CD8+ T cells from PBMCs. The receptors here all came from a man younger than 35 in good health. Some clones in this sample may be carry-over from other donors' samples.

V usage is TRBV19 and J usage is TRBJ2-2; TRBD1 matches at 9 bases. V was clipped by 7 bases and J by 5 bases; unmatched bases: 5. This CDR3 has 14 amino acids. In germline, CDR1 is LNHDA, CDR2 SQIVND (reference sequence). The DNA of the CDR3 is TGTGCCAGTATGGACAGGGGTTATACCGGGGAGCTGTTTTTT. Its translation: CASMDRGYTGELFF.

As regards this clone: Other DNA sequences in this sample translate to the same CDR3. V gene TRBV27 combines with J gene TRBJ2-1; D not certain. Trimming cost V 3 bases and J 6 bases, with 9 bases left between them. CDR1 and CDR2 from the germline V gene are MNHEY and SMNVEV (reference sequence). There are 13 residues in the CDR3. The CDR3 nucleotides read TGTGCCAGCAGTTTGGGTGGGCGCAATGAGCAGTTCTTC. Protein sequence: CASSLGGRNEQFF.

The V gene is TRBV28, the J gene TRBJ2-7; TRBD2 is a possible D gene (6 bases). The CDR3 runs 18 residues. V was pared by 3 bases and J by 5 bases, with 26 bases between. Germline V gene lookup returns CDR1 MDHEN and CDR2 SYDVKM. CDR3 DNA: TGTGCCAGCAGTTTCTCCCGGGGGAGTGGAATCAGGGTTCACGAGCAGTACTTC. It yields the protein CASSFSRGSGIRVHEQYF.

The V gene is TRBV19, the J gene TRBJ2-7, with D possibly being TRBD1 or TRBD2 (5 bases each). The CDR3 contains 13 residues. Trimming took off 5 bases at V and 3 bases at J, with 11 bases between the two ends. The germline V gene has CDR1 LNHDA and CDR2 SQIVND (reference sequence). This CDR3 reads CASSWGRGYEQYF. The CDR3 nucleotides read TGTGCCAGTAGTTGGGGCCGGGGCTACGAGCAGTACTTC. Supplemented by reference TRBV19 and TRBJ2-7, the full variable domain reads DGGITQSPKYLFRKEGQNVTLSCEQNLNHDAMYWYRQDPGQGLRLIYYSQIVNDFQKGDIAEGYSVSREKKESFPLTVTSAQKNPTAFYLCASSWGRGYEQYFGPGTRLTVT.

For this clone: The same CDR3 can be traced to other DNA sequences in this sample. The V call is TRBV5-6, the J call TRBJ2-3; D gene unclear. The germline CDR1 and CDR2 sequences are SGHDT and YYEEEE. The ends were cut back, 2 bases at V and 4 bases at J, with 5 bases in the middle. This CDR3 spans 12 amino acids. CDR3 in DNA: TGTGCCAGCAGCTTCCTGGCAGATACGCAGTATTTT. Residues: CASSFLADTQYF.

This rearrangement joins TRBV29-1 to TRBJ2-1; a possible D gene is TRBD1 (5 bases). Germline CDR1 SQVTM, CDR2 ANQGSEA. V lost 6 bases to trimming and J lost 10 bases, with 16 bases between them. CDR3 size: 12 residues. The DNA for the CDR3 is TGCAGCGTCCTCCTAGGGGCCTTAGAGCAGTTCTTC. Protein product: CSVLLGALEQFF.

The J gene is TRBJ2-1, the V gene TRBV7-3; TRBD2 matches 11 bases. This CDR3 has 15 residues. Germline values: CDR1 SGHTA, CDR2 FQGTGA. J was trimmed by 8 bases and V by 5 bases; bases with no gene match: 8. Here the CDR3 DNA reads TGTGCCAGCAGCGCCGGGACTAGCGGCCTCTATGAGCAGTTCTTC. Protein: CASSAGTSGLYEQFF.

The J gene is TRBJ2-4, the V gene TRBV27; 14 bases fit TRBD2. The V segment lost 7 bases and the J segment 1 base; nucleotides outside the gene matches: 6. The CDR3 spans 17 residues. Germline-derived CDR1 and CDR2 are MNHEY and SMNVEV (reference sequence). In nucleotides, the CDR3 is TGTGCCAGCAAGACTAGCGGGAGGGCCGAGGCCAAAAACATTCAGTACTTC. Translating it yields CASKTSGRAEAKNIQYF.

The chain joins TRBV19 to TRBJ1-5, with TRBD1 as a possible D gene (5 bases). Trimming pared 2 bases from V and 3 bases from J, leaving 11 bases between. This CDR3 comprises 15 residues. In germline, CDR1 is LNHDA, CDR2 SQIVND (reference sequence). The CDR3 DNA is TGTGCCAGTAGTATATGGGGGGGTAACAATCAGCCCCAGCATTTT. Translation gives CASSIWGGNNQPQHF.

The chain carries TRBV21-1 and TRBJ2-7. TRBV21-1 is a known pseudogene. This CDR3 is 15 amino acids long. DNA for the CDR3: TGTGCCAGCAGCAAAGTGGTCCAGAGCTCCTACGAGCAGTACTTC. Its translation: CASSKVVQSSYEQYF.

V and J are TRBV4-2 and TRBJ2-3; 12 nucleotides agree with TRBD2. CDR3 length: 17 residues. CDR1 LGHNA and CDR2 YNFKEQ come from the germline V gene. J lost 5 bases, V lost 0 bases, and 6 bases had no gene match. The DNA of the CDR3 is TGTGCCAGCAGCCAAGATCCTGGACTAGCGGGAAGAGATACGCAGTATTTT. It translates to CASSQDPGLAGRDTQYF.

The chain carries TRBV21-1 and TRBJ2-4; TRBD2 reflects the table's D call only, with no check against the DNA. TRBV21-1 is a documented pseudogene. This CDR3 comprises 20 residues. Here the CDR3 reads CASSNTSGRDPHWDKNIQYF. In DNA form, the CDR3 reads TGTGCCAGCAGCAATACTAGCGGGAGGGATCCCCATTGGGACAAAAACATTCAGTACTTC.

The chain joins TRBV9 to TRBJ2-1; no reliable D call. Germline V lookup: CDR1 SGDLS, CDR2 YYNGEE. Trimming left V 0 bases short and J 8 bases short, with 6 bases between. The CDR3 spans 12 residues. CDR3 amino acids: CASSVEFDEQFF. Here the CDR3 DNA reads TGTGCCAGCAGCGTAGAATTCGATGAGCAGTTCTTC.

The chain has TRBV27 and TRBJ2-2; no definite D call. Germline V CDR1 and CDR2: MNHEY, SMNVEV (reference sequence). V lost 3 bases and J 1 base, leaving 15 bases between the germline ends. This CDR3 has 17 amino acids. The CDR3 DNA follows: TGTGCCAGCAGTTTTAACATCCGGCAGGAGAACACCGGGGAGCTGTTTTTT. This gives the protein CASSFNIRQENTGELFF.

CDR3 protein: CASSLGAFPEAFF. In nucleotides, the CDR3 is TGTGCCAGCAGCTTAGGGGCATTCCCTGAAGCTTTCTTT. The genes are TRBV7-8 and TRBJ1-1; D is undetermined. The CDR3 is 13 amino acids. The germline V gene encodes CDR1 SGHVS and CDR2 FQNEAQ. Trimming took off 1 base at V and 6 bases at J, with 9 bases between the two ends.

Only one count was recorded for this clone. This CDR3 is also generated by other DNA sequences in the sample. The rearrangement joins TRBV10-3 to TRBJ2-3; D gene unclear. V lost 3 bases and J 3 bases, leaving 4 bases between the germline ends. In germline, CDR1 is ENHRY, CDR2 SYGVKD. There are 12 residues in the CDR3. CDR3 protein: CAISDGTDTQYF. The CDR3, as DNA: TGTGCCATCAGTGATGGAACAGATACGCAGTATTTT.

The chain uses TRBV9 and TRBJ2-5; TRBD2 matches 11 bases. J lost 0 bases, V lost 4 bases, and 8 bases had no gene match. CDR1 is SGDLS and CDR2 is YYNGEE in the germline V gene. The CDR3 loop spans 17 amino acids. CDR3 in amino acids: CASSPLGLAANQETQYF. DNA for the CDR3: TGTGCCAGCAGCCCTCTGGGACTAGCGGCAAACCAAGAGACCCAGTACTTC.

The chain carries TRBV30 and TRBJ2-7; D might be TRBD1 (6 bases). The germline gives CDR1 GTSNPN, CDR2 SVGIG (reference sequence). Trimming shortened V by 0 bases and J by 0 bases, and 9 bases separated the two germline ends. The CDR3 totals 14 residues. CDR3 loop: CAWSVRTVSYEQYF. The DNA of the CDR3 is TGTGCCTGGAGTGTACGGACAGTCTCCTACGAGCAGTACTTC.

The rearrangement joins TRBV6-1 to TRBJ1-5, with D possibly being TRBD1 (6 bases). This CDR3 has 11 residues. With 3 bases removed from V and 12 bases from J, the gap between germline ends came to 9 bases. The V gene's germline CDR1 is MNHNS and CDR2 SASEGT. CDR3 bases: TGTGCCAGCAGTGATGACAGGCTCCAGCATTTT. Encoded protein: CASSDDRLQHF.

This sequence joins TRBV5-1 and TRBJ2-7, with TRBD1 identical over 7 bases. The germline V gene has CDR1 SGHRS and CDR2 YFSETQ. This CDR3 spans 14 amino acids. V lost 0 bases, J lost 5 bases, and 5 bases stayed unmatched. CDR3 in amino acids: CASSLDRGRDEQYF. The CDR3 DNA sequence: TGCGCCAGCAGCTTGGACAGGGGTCGCGACGAGCAGTACTTC.

CDR3: CSARDSASSGNTIYF. CDR3 in DNA: TGCAGCGCCCGGGACAGTGCCTCCTCTGGAAACACCATATATTTT. This chain joins TRBV29-1 and TRBJ1-3; 7 bases agree with TRBD1. Trimming took 7 bases from V and 0 from J; bases not matched to a gene: 9. Germline V CDR1 and CDR2: SQVTM, ANQGSEA. The length of the CDR3 is 15 residues.

CDR3 residues: CASRSGTSGTYEQYF. DNA of the CDR3: TGTGCCAGCAGATCCGGGACTAGCGGAACCTACGAGCAGTACTTC. This rearrangement joins TRBV27 to TRBJ2-7, with 11 bases lining up with TRBD2. V trimming: 6 bases; J trimming: 2 bases; junction bases outside the gene matches: 6. The germline CDR1 and CDR2 sequences are MNHEY and SMNVEV (reference sequence). The CDR3 consists of 15 residues.

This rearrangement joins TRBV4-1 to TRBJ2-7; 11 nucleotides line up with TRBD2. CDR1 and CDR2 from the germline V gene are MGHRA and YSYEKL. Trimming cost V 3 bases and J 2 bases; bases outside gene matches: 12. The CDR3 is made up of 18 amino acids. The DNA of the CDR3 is TGCGCCAGCAGCCACGGAATGGACGTAGCGGGAGGGCCCTACGAGCAGTACTTC. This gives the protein CASSHGMDVAGGPYEQYF.

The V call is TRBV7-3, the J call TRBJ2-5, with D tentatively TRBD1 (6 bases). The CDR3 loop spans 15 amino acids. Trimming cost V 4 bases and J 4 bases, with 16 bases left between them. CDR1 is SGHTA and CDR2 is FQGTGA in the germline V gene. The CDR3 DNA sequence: TGTGCCAGCAGCTCGGGTTCAGGGGTAGCAGAGACCCAGTACTTC. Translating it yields CASSSGSGVAETQYF.

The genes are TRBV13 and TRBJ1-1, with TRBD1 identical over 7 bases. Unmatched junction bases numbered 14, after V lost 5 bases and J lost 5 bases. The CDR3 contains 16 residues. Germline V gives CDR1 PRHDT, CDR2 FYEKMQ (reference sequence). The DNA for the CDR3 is TGTGCCAGCAGCGAGCCCCTACAGGGGCCGGGGACTGAAGCTTTCTTT. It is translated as CASSEPLQGPGTEAFF.

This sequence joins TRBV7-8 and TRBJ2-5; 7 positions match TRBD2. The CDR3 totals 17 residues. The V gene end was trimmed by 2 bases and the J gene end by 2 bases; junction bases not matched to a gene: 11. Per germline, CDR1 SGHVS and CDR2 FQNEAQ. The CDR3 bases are TGTGCCAGCAGCTTAAGGTTTGCAGCGGGACCGCAAGAGACCCAGTACTTC. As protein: CASSLRFAAGPQETQYF.

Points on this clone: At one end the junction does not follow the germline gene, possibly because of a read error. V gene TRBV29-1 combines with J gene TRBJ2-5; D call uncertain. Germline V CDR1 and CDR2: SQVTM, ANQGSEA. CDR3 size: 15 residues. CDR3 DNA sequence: TGCAGCGTTAAAGAAGGGCCCCTCCCGCGAGAGACCCAGTACTTC. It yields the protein CSVKEGPLPRETQYF. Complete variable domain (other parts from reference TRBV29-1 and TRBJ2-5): SAVISQKPSRDICQRGTSLTIQCQVDSQVTMMFWYRQQPGQSLTLIATANQGSEATYESGFVIDKFPISRPNLTFSTLTVSNMSPEDSSIYLCSVKEGPLPRETQYFGPGTRLLVL.